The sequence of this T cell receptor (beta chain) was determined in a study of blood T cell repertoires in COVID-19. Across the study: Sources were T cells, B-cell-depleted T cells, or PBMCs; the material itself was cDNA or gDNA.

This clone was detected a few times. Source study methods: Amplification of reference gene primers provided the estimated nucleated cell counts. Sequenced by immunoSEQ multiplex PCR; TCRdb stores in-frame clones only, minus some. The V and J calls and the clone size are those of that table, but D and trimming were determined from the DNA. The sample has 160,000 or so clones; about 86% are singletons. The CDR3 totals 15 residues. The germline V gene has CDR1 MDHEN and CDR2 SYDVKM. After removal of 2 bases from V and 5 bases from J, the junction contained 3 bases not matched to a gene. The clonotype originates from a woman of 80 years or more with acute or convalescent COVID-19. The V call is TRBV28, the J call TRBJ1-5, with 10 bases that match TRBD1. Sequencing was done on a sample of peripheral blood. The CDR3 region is CASSLQTGGHQPQHF. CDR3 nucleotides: TGTGCCAGCAGTTTACAGACAGGGGGCCATCAGCCCCAGCATTTT.